What follows are 21 T cell receptor beta chains derived from one specimen sequenced in a study of blood T cells in healthy people across ages. With a J-beta primer mix and a sample-barcoded 5' primer, a second PCR ran about 7 to 12 cycles. TCRdb fed the 5' RACE reads into MiXCR, producing one record per CDR3 protein. Here the sample spans over a million distinct CDR3 sequences, approximately 59% being singletons. The sample consisted of blood. The receptors stem from a man between 18 and 29 years old in good health.

The chain uses TRBV28 and TRBJ2-5; no definite D call. CDR1 MDHEN and CDR2 SYDVKM come from the germline V gene. This CDR3 has 15 amino acids. Trimming took 3 bases from V and 3 from J, leaving 14 bases between them. The CDR3 DNA reads as TGTGCCAGCAGTTTCTTCACTGGTAGGGAAGAGACCCAGTACTTC. This sequence encodes CASSFFTGREETQYF.

The chain has TRBV4-3 and TRBJ2-7; no definite D call. Germline V gene data show CDR1 as LGHNA and CDR2 as YSLEER. The CDR3 covers 14 residues. V lost 4 bases and J lost 0, with 10 bases in between. In DNA form, the CDR3 reads TGCGCCAGCAGCCTCCAGCAGGCCTCCTACGAGCAGTACTTC. It yields the protein CASSLQQASYEQYF.

This clonotype was observed once. This rearrangement joins TRBV6-4 to TRBJ2-1; maybe TRBD2 (6 bases). The CDR3 runs 13 residues. V dropped 4 bases and J dropped 8 bases, with 12 bases sitting between them. Germline values: CDR1 MRHNA, CDR2 SNTAGT. CDR3 DNA sequence: TGTGCCAGCAGTGTCGGGGAGGTCGATGAGCAGTTCTTC. The encoded protein is CASSVGEVDEQFF.

The chain carries TRBV15 and TRBJ2-3; 7 bases line up with TRBD2. Germline trimming cut 4 bases from V and 4 bases from J; bases unmatched to any gene: 14. Germline V gene sequence: CDR1 LNHNV, CDR2 YYDKDF (reference sequence). The CDR3 is 17 residues long. In DNA form, the CDR3 reads TGTGCCACCAGCATTCCGGGGGGTGTGCCCATAGCAGATACGCAGTATTTT. It encodes CATSIPGGVPIADTQYF.

V usage is TRBV29-1 and J usage is TRBJ2-7; 8 positions agree with TRBD2. CDR3 length: 12 amino acids. Germline values: CDR1 SQVTM, CDR2 ANQGSEA. Trimming took 8 bases from V and 6 from J; bases not matched to a gene: 9. For the CDR3, the DNA is TGCAGCCCATCGGGAGGGCCTTCCGAGCAGTACTTC. This codes for CSPSGGPSEQYF.

This chain's CDR3 is CASRPGSDYEQYF. The CDR3, as DNA: TGTGCCAGCAGGCCGGGATCTGACTACGAGCAGTACTTC. The chain uses TRBV12-3 or TRBV12-4 and TRBJ2-7; D is possibly TRBD2 (5 bases). This CDR3 spans 13 amino acids. Trimming pared 6 bases from V and 3 bases from J, leaving 12 bases between.

This clonotype was seen more than once but under ten times. The chain carries TRBV3-1 and TRBJ2-4; a possible D gene is TRBD2 (7 bases). The V end lost 0 bases, the J end lost 12 bases, and 18 bases lay between the germline ends. CDR1 is LGHDT and CDR2 is YNNKEL in the germline V gene (reference sequence). The CDR3 is made up of 15 amino acids. The CDR3 spells CASSQDSGGPLSQYF. The CDR3 DNA is TGTGCCAGCAGCCAAGATTCGGGGGGCCCACTCAGTCAGTACTTC.

With respect to this clonotype: The junction and the germline gene differ at one end; a read error may be behind it. This chain joins TRBV7-9 and TRBJ1-2; D remains ambiguous. This CDR3 is built from 15 residues. CDR1 and CDR2 (germline): SEHNR, FQNEAQ (reference sequence). CDR3 DNA: TGTGCCGGCAGCCCCCGAGGTAGACCGATCTATGGCTACACCTTC. Translated: CAGSPRGRPIYGYTF. Using reference TRBV7-9 and TRBJ1-2 for the parts outside the CDR3, the full variable domain is DTGVSQNPRHKITKRGQNVTFRCDPISEHNRLYWYRQTLGQGPEFLTYFQNEAQLEKSRLLSDRFSAERPKGSFSTLEIQRTEQGDSAMYLCAGSPRGRPIYGYTFGSGTRLTVV.

This chain uses TRBV4-1 with TRBJ2-1; D gene unclear. CDR3 size: 14 residues. Per the germline V gene, CDR1 is MGHRA and CDR2 is YSYEKL. V lost 0 bases and J 7 bases, leaving 10 bases between the germline ends. CDR3 in DNA: TGCGCCAGCAGCCAAGAAAAAACTCGGAATGAGCAGTTCTTC. Amino acids: CASSQEKTRNEQFF.

The chain joins TRBV30 to TRBJ2-4, with TRBD2 as a possible D gene (5 bases). The J call is doubtful: the DNA matches TRBJ2-7 better. The CDR3 totals 12 residues. Germline V gene data show CDR1 as GTSNPN and CDR2 as SVGIG (reference sequence). The CDR3 region has the DNA TGTGCCTGGAACATCGGGGAGTACGAGCAGTACTTC. This gives the protein CAWNIGEYEQYF.

The chain uses TRBV6-4 and TRBJ1-1; weak D call: TRBD1 (5 bases). Trimming stripped 0 bases from V and 7 bases from J, with 15 bases between. The CDR3 is 15 amino acids. Germline CDR1 reads MRHNA; CDR2 reads SNTAGT. The CDR3 coding sequence is TGTGCCAGCAGTGACTCCGACGGGACCTCTCATGAAGCTTTCTTT. This encodes CASSDSDGTSHEAFF.

The J gene is TRBJ1-1, the V gene TRBV6-5; 10 bases line up with TRBD1. Trimming took 7 bases from V and 7 from J; bases not matched to a gene: 6. The CDR3 is 13 amino acids. CDR1 and CDR2 (germline): MNHEY, SVGAGI. CDR3 bases: TGTGCCAGCACCCGGGACAGGGGAAATGAAGCTTTCTTT. This sequence encodes CASTRDRGNEAFF.

The rearrangement uses TRBV2 and TRBJ2-4; 10 nucleotides agree with TRBD2. Germline trimming cut 2 bases from V and 5 bases from J; bases unmatched to any gene: 6. Germline CDR1 is SNHLY and CDR2 is FYNNEI. The CDR3 has 16 residues. CDR3 sequence reads: CASSESLGLAENIQYF. The CDR3 bases are TGTGCCAGCAGTGAATCGCTTGGACTAGCGGAAAACATTCAGTACTTC. Complete variable domain (other parts from reference TRBV2 and TRBJ2-4): EPEVTQTPSHQVTQMGQEVILRCVPISNHLYFYWYRQILGQKVEFLVSFYNNEISEKSEIFDDQFSVERPDGSNFTLKIRSTKLEDSAMYFCASSESLGLAENIQYFGAGTRLSVL.

The rearrangement uses TRBV11-2 and TRBJ2-7; TRBD2 might be the D (6 bases). The CDR3 has 16 amino acids. Germline CDR1 SGHAT, CDR2 FQNNGV. The V end was cut by 2 bases, the J end by 0 bases, with 14 bases between. This chain's CDR3 is CASSLILEGSSYEQYF. The CDR3 nucleotides are TGTGCCAGCAGCTTAATTCTGGAGGGGAGCTCCTACGAGCAGTACTTC.

This clonotype was seen once. The V and J genes are TRBV27 and TRBJ2-1, with a weak D call TRBD1 (5 bases). There are 18 residues in the CDR3. Trimming stripped 8 bases from V and 0 bases from J, with 23 bases between. CDR1 MNHEY and CDR2 SMNVEV come from the germline V gene (reference sequence). The CDR3 protein is CASAWILGASSSYNEQFF. The CDR3 region has the DNA TGTGCCAGCGCTTGGATCCTAGGGGCCAGCTCCTCCTACAATGAGCAGTTCTTC.

This rearrangement joins TRBV28 to TRBJ2-5, with D tentatively TRBD1 (6 bases). The CDR3 spans 16 residues. Between the trimmed V and J ends, which lost 2 bases and 3 bases, there was a span of 16 bases. Germline CDR1 reads MDHEN; CDR2 reads SYDVKM. In DNA, the CDR3 is TGTGCCAGCAGTTTACGTACCGGGACAAAAGAAGAGACCCAGTACTTC. Protein product: CASSLRTGTKEETQYF. Full variable domain (remainder filled in from reference TRBV28 and TRBJ2-5): DVKVTQSSRYLVKRTGEKVFLECVQDMDHENMFWYRQDPGLGLRLIYFSYDVKMKEKGDIPEGYSVSREKKERFSLILESASTNQTSMYLCASSLRTGTKEETQYFGPGTRLLVL.

The V gene is TRBV7-2, the J gene TRBJ2-3; 7 bases align to TRBD2. CDR1 is SGHTA, CDR2 FQGNSA, per germline. V lost 3 bases to trimming and J lost 4 bases; unmatched junction nucleotides: 22. The CDR3 is made up of 20 amino acids. CDR3 in DNA: TGTGCCAGCAGCTTCCCCAACGGACCCCGGGGGGTCCAAGGTGCAGATACGCAGTATTTT. Protein product: CASSFPNGPRGVQGADTQYF.

This chain links TRBV4-2 with TRBJ1-2, with TRBD1 matching 10 bases. Germline V lookup: CDR1 LGHNA, CDR2 YNFKEQ. After removal of 6 bases from V and 3 bases from J, the junction contained 7 bases not matched to a gene. This CDR3 is 15 amino acids long. The CDR3 spells CASSQPGQGHYGYTF. The CDR3 DNA reads TGTGCCAGCAGTCAACCGGGACAGGGGCACTATGGCTACACCTTC.

The chain carries TRBV7-2 and TRBJ1-6; TRBD1 matches at 8 bases. Germline V gene data show CDR1 as SGHTA and CDR2 as FQGNSA. CDR3 length: 15 residues. The V and J ends lost 3 bases and 6 bases, in that order; junction bases with no gene match: 4. This chain's CDR3 is CASSLNRGFNSPLHF. The CDR3 bases are TGTGCCAGCAGCTTGAACAGGGGGTTTAATTCACCCCTCCACTTT.

The chain recombines TRBV4-2 with TRBJ2-3, with 8 bases that match TRBD2. The CDR3 runs 17 residues. J gave up 2 bases and V 0 bases, and 7 bases lay outside the gene matches. The germline V gene has CDR1 LGHNA and CDR2 YNFKEQ. CDR3 amino acids: CASSQEISGTSTDTQYF. For the CDR3, the DNA is TGTGCCAGCAGCCAAGAAATTAGCGGGACCTCCACAGATACGCAGTATTTT.

The chain links TRBV5-1 to TRBJ2-1; 10 bases line up with TRBD1. In germline, CDR1 is SGHRS, CDR2 YFSETQ. Trimming took 4 bases from V and 6 from J; bases not matched to a gene: 13. The CDR3 is 17 amino acids. CDR3 amino acids: CASSGGQGNPTRNEQFF. CDR3 nucleotide sequence: TGCGCCAGCAGCGGGGGACAGGGGAACCCTACACGCAATGAGCAGTTCTTC.